The 21 T cell receptor beta chains listed next were all sequenced from one sample in a study of blood T cell repertoires in COVID-19 (dated by TCRdb to 2019 to 2021). Library preparation employed the immunoSEQ multiplex PCR assay. TCRdb took this table from immuneACCESS and kept in-frame rearrangements with V and J called. Such tables lack part of the clones; where checked against another copy, unresolved V genes explain under half of the gap, and the rest is unexplained. Present in this sample are roughly 250,000 clones, about 89% of which were seen just once. The top ten hold around 0.84% of the sample. Sequencing was performed on peripheral blood. The receptors stem from a man aged 25 to 40 with acute or convalescent COVID-19.

The J gene is TRBJ1-6, the V gene TRBV7-9; perhaps TRBD1 as D (5 bases). Trimming took off 4 bases at V and 14 bases at J, with 15 bases between the two ends. The CDR3 totals 13 residues. The germline gives CDR1 SEHNR, CDR2 FQNEAQ (reference sequence). CDR3 DNA: TGTGCCAGCAGCTGGGGCCCGGGAGAGACCCTCCACTTT. It yields the protein CASSWGPGETLHF.

This clone showed up just once. The V call is TRBV28, the J call TRBJ1-2, with D unresolved. V lost 6 bases and J 7 bases, leaving 18 bases between the germline ends. The CDR3 is made up of 14 amino acids. Germline assignment: CDR1 MDHEN and CDR2 SYDVKM. In nucleotides, the CDR3 is TGTGCCAGCAGGGCGGGAGGGCAGAGGCTTGGCTACACCTTC. Translation: CASRAGGQRLGYTF.

The chain links TRBV18 to TRBJ1-3; possible D gene TRBD1, 6 bases. The CDR3 covers 15 residues. CDR1 and CDR2 from the germline V gene are KGHSH and LQKENI. Between the trimmed V and J ends, which lost 3 bases and 0 bases, there was a span of 9 bases. The chain's CDR3 is CASSPGHTSGNTIYF. The CDR3 region has the DNA TGTGCCAGCTCACCGGGACATACCTCTGGAAACACCATATATTTT.

This chain joins TRBV28 and TRBJ2-1; TRBD1 is a possible D gene (5 bases). The germline V gene encodes CDR1 MDHEN and CDR2 SYDVKM. This CDR3 spans 13 amino acids. V was shortened by 2 bases and J by 6 bases, with 8 bases between the two germline ends. The CDR3 DNA reads as TGTGCCAGCAGTTTACAGGGTACCAATGAGCAGTTCTTC. It codes for CASSLQGTNEQFF.

This clone was found a few times. This chain uses TRBV9 with TRBJ1-2; possibly TRBD1 for D (6 bases). Germline lookup yields CDR1 SGDLS and CDR2 YYNGEE. The CDR3 is made up of 11 amino acids. V gave up 3 bases and J gave up 7 bases, with 7 bases separating them. Here the CDR3 DNA reads TGTGCCAGCAGCGACAGGGTTGGCTACACCTTC. It codes for CASSDRVGYTF.

The V gene is TRBV3-1 (or the pseudogene TRBV3-2), the J gene TRBJ1-5; 7 bases are a match to TRBD1. Germline V gene sequence: CDR1 LGHDT, CDR2 YNNKEL (reference sequence). V dropped 3 bases and J dropped 7; count of bases not matched to a gene: 12. The CDR3 length is 16 residues. DNA of the CDR3: TGTGCCAGCAGCCAGACGACAGGGAGCGCAGGGCAGCCCCAGCATTTT. Translating gives CASSQTTGSAGQPQHF.

The V gene is TRBV6-5, the J gene TRBJ2-7; weak D call: TRBD1 (6 bases). This CDR3 spans 15 amino acids. CDR1 and CDR2 (germline): MNHEY, SVGAGI. With 3 bases removed from V and 2 bases from J, the gap between germline ends came to 14 bases. The CDR3 loop is CASSYLPTGPYEQYF. The CDR3 DNA reads TGTGCCAGCAGTTATCTGCCGACAGGCCCCTACGAGCAGTACTTC.

The J gene is TRBJ1-5, the V gene TRBV28; D ambiguous. The CDR3 extends over 13 amino acids. CDR1 MDHEN and CDR2 SYDVKM come from the germline V gene. Trimming stripped 3 bases from V and 5 bases from J, with 8 bases between. CDR3 DNA sequence: TGTGCCAGCAGTTTGTACATCGATCAGCCCCAGCATTTT. It specifies CASSLYIDQPQHF.

The genes are TRBV18 and TRBJ2-1; 7 bases line up with TRBD2. V dropped 4 bases and J dropped 2; count of bases not matched to a gene: 8. The CDR3 contains 16 residues. The germline CDR1 and CDR2 sequences are KGHSH and LQKENI. The CDR3 nucleotides are TGTGCCAGCTCACTTATCGGTGCGGGGGCCTACAATGAGCAGTTCTTC. Translated: CASSLIGAGAYNEQFF.

This chain connects TRBV6-5 to TRBJ1-5, with TRBD1 as a possible D gene (6 bases). This CDR3 is built from 15 residues. V was cut by 2 bases and J by 2 bases, with 10 bases left in between. CDR1 and CDR2 from the germline V gene are MNHEY and SVGAGI. CDR3: CASSYIKGGNQPQHF. As DNA, the CDR3 is TGTGCCAGCAGTTACATCAAGGGGGGCAATCAGCCCCAGCATTTT.

The gene calls are TRBV5-5 and TRBJ2-4, with D possibly being TRBD1 (6 bases). The V end lost 2 bases, the J end lost 7 bases, and 19 bases lay between the germline ends. CDR3 length equals 16 residues. Germline lookup yields CDR1 SGHKS and CDR2 YYEKEE (reference sequence). The CDR3 region has the DNA TGTGCCAGCAGCTTAAGAAAAGGGGGTAACGTTAACATTCAGTACTTC. Residues: CASSLRKGGNVNIQYF.

The chain recombines TRBV28 with TRBJ2-3; maybe TRBD1 (5 bases). Germline V CDR1 and CDR2: MDHEN, SYDVKM. Deletions cut 9 bases from V and 6 bases from J, with 22 bases between. This CDR3 has 15 residues. CDR3 amino acids: CASHTISEGADTQYF. Written as DNA, the CDR3 is TGTGCCAGTCACACAATCTCCGAAGGGGCGGATACGCAGTATTTT. Full variable domain (missing parts from reference TRBV28 and TRBJ2-3): DVKVTQSSRYLVKRTGEKVFLECVQDMDHENMFWYRQDPGLGLRLIYFSYDVKMKEKGDIPEGYSVSREKKERFSLILESASTNQTSMYLCASHTISEGADTQYFGPGTRLTVL.

In this sample, this clone turned up once. This chain uses TRBV30 with TRBJ1-2; possibly TRBD1 for D (6 bases). There are 13 residues in the CDR3. The germline V gene has CDR1 GTSNPN and CDR2 SVGIG (reference sequence). V shed 2 bases and J shed 3 bases, with 10 bases lying between them. The CDR3 DNA sequence: TGTGCCTGGAGTTGGGGGGGCCACTATGGCTACACCTTC. Amino acids: CAWSWGGHYGYTF.

The chain couples TRBV7-8 to TRBJ2-7; D is uncertain. The CDR3 has 12 amino acids. With 2 bases removed from V and 6 bases from J, the gap between germline ends came to 8 bases. Looked up from germline, CDR1 is SGHVS and CDR2 is FQNEAQ. In DNA form, the CDR3 reads TGTGCCAGCAGCTTAACATTCGCCGAGCAGTACTTC. Translation: CASSLTFAEQYF.

This chain links TRBV6-5 with TRBJ2-3, with a possible D match to TRBD2 (6 bases). Germline values: CDR1 MNHEY, CDR2 SVGAGI. Trimming took off 5 bases at V and 0 bases at J, with 12 bases between the two ends. The CDR3 consists of 15 residues. The CDR3 bases are TGTGCCAGCAGTCCCGCGGGGACTAGCACAGATACGCAGTATTTT. Protein product: CASSPAGTSTDTQYF.

The J gene is TRBJ2-1, the V gene TRBV7-3, with TRBD2 matching over 10 bases. CDR3 length: 20 amino acids. Germline V CDR1 and CDR2: SGHTA, FQGTGA. Germline trimming cut 1 base from V and 0 bases from J; bases unmatched to any gene: 12. This CDR3 reads CASSLKDGQAGGSSYNEQFF. CDR3 in DNA: TGTGCCAGCAGCTTAAAGGACGGTCAAGCGGGAGGGAGCTCCTACAATGAGCAGTTCTTC.

The V gene is TRBV5-4, the J gene TRBJ2-3; D is unresolved. CDR1 and CDR2 from the germline V gene are SGHNT and YYREEE (reference sequence). The CDR3 sequence is 13 residues long. With 0 bases removed from V and 6 bases from J, the gap between germline ends came to 8 bases. The CDR3 DNA follows: TGTGCCAGCAGCTTGGAGCCCGGGGATACGCAGTATTTT. Translated: CASSLEPGDTQYF.

The gene calls are TRBV19 and TRBJ2-7; 7 nucleotides agree with TRBD1. This CDR3 has 14 amino acids. The germline V gene encodes CDR1 LNHDA and CDR2 SQIVND (reference sequence). Trimming at V came to 3 bases and at J to 0 bases, leaving 2 bases not matched to a gene. CDR3 in DNA: TGTGCCAGTAGTATGGGGACAGACTCCTACGAGCAGTACTTC. Amino acid sequence: CASSMGTDSYEQYF.

The rearrangement joins TRBV27 to TRBJ2-7; no reliable D call. Per the germline V gene, CDR1 is MNHEY and CDR2 is SMNVEV (reference sequence). V lost 6 bases and J lost 7, with 16 bases in between. The CDR3 is 13 amino acids. CDR3 nucleotide sequence: TGTGCCAGCAGATCTTATAACGTTCGGGAGCAGTACTTC. Protein: CASRSYNVREQYF.

The chain's CDR3 is CASSELGQGKSPLHF. In DNA, the CDR3 is TGTGCCAGCAGTGAGTTAGGCCAGGGGAAATCACCCCTCCACTTT. This chain connects TRBV2 to TRBJ1-6; D is perhaps TRBD1 (6 bases). This CDR3 contains 15 residues. V shed 3 bases and J shed 10 bases, with 16 bases lying between them. Germline CDR1 SNHLY, CDR2 FYNNEI.

V and J are TRBV5-6 and TRBJ1-2; the D is unclear. CDR3 length: 10 amino acids. Trimming pared 5 bases from V and 11 bases from J, leaving 10 bases between. The germline V gene encodes CDR1 SGHDT and CDR2 YYEEEE. The CDR3 region has the DNA TGTGCCAGCAGGGAGATTAGTTACACCTTC. Protein: CASREISYTF. The variable domain in full, with the rest retrieved from reference TRBV5-6 and TRBJ1-2, is DAGVTQSPTHLIKTRGQQVTLRCSPKSGHDTVSWYQQALGQGPQFIFQYYEEEERQRGNFPDRFSGHQFPNYSSELNVNALLLGDSALYLCASREISYTFGSGTRLTVV.